The clone carrying this TCR beta chain was counted at least ten times. With V trimmed by 0 bases and J by 5 bases, 8 bases remained unmatched. Germline V lookup: CDR1 MNHEY, CDR2 SMNVEV (reference sequence). The CDR3 extends over 16 amino acids. Primed by a sample-barcoded 5' primer and a J-beta primer mix, a second PCR proceeded for 7 to 11 cycles. TCRdb re-derived calls from the 5' RACE reads in MiXCR, one entry per CDR3 protein. The sample includes 1.5 million to 2 million distinct CDR3 sequences, about 31% seen only once; the top ten take roughly 12%. These data are taken from a study of blood T cells in healthy people across ages.

The chain employs TRBV27 and TRBJ2-5, with 8 bases identical to TRBD2. The sample taken for sequencing was blood. This clonotype was sampled from a woman aged 25 to 39 in good health. CDR3 region: CASSLSAGRARETQYF. The CDR3 nucleotides are TGTGCCAGCAGTTTATCGGCCGGGAGGGCCCGGGAGACCCAGTACTTC.